Listed below are T cell receptor beta chains from one sample, sequenced in a study of T cell responses to AZD1222 COVID-19 vaccine. Profiling relied on immunoSEQ multiplex PCR, and the TCRdb table lists in-frame clones only, not all of them. The table has over 150,000 clones, around 87% seen once; the top ten hold 2.6%. The sequenced sample was peripheral blood, obtained on day 0 of AZD1222 vaccination. The receptor source for this set is an adult in good health. Both conserved end residues are part of each CDR3. Each record gives: clone size, V gene, D gene, J gene, CDR3 protein, CDR3 DNA. D genes are given only for firm matches. Some rows mark clone size as missing; the rest say once, few, many or name a class of expanded clone.

clone size: .
V gene: TRBV5-6
D gene: .
J gene: TRBJ1-3
CDR3 protein: CASSLSGNTIYF
CDR3 DNA: TGTGCCAGCAGCTTGTCCGGAAACACCATATATTTT

clone size: .
V gene: TRBV3-1/TRBV3-2
D gene: .
J gene: TRBJ1-5
CDR3 protein: CASSQGPLSNQPQHF
CDR3 DNA: TGTGCCAGCAGCCAAGGCCCCCTGAGCAATCAGCCCCAGCATTTT

clone size: .
V gene: TRBV19
D gene: .
J gene: TRBJ1-3
CDR3 protein: CASFTGAHSGNTIYF
CDR3 DNA: TGTGCCAGTTTTACCGGGGCTCACTCTGGAAACACCATATATTTT

clone size: .
V gene: TRBV2
D gene: TRBD1
J gene: TRBJ1-1
CDR3 protein: CASSPWTGGTEAFF
CDR3 DNA: TGTGCCAGCAGTCCCTGGACAGGTGGGACTGAAGCTTTCTTT

clone size: .
V gene: TRBV5-1
D gene: .
J gene: TRBJ2-3
CDR3 protein: CASSLEQVWDTQYF
CDR3 DNA: TGCGCCAGCAGCTTGGAACAGGTTTGGGATACGCAGTATTTT

clone size: .
V gene: TRBV4-2
D gene: .
J gene: TRBJ1-2
CDR3 protein: CASSQDQPRSVGNYGYTF
CDR3 DNA: TGTGCCAGCAGCCAAGATCAGCCAAGATCAGTCGGGAACTATGGCTACACCTTC

clone size: few
V gene: TRBV9
D gene: TRBD2
J gene: TRBJ2-7
CDR3 protein: CASSVVASGEQYF
CDR3 DNA: TGTGCCAGCAGCGTAGTGGCTAGCGGAGAGCAGTACTTC

clone size: .
V gene: TRBV7-8
D gene: .
J gene: TRBJ1-1
CDR3 protein: CASSSAGSNGEAFF
CDR3 DNA: TGTGCCAGCAGCAGTGCAGGGAGCAACGGTGAAGCTTTCTTT

clone size: .
V gene: TRBV6-4
D gene: .
J gene: TRBJ2-5
CDR3 protein: CASSADHGETQYF
CDR3 DNA: TGTGCCAGCAGTGCGGATCACGGGGAGACCCAGTACTTC

clone size: .
V gene: TRBV5-1
D gene: .
J gene: TRBJ1-4
CDR3 protein: CASSLEAGRQEKLFF
CDR3 DNA: TGCGCCAGCAGCTTGGAAGCAGGGAGGCAGGAAAAACTGTTTTTT

clone size: .
V gene: TRBV5-1
D gene: .
J gene: TRBJ1-1
CDR3 protein: CASSFGGRDTEAFF
CDR3 DNA: TGCGCCAGCAGCTTCGGGGGGCGAGACACTGAAGCTTTCTTT

clone size: .
V gene: TRBV6-5
D gene: .
J gene: TRBJ1-2
CDR3 protein: CASRVNYGYTF
CDR3 DNA: TGTGCCAGCAGGGTTAACTATGGCTACACCTTC

clone size: .
V gene: TRBV5-1
D gene: .
J gene: TRBJ2-7
CDR3 protein: CASSRDIFSYEQYF
CDR3 DNA: TGCGCCAGCAGCCGGGACATCTTCTCCTACGAGCAGTACTTC

clone size: .
V gene: TRBV9
D gene: .
J gene: TRBJ1-2
CDR3 protein: CASSPQRGYGYTF
CDR3 DNA: TGTGCCAGCAGCCCACAGAGGGGCTATGGCTACACCTTC

clone size: .
V gene: TRBV4-1
D gene: TRBD2
J gene: TRBJ2-4
CDR3 protein: CASSQDTGTSGSAKNIQYF
CDR3 DNA: TGCGCCAGCAGCCAAGATACCGGGACTAGCGGGTCAGCCAAAAACATTCAGTACTTC

clone size: .
V gene: TRBV6-5
D gene: TRBD1
J gene: TRBJ1-2
CDR3 protein: CASNIWGQDYGYTF
CDR3 DNA: TGTGCCAGCAATATTTGGGGACAGGACTATGGCTACACCTTC

clone size: .
V gene: TRBV5-1
D gene: .
J gene: TRBJ2-3
CDR3 protein: CASSLREAPDTQYF
CDR3 DNA: TGCGCCAGCAGCTTGAGGGAGGCCCCAGATACGCAGTATTTT

clone size: .
V gene: TRBV6-5
D gene: TRBD1
J gene: TRBJ1-2
CDR3 protein: CASLGGGRYGYTF
CDR3 DNA: TGTGCCAGCTTGGGAGGGGGCAGGTATGGCTACACCTTC

clone size: few
V gene: TRBV5-5
D gene: TRBD2
J gene: TRBJ2-1
CDR3 protein: CASSPLPGTSVNEQFF
CDR3 DNA: TGTGCCAGCAGCCCCCTCCCCGGGACTAGCGTTAATGAGCAGTTCTTC

clone size: .
V gene: TRBV29-1
D gene: .
J gene: TRBJ1-1
CDR3 protein: CSVLPSANTEAFF
CDR3 DNA: TGCAGCGTTCTCCCCTCAGCCAACACTGAAGCTTTCTTT

clone size: .
V gene: TRBV7-3
D gene: .
J gene: TRBJ2-5
CDR3 protein: CASSPGGGRETQYF
CDR3 DNA: TGTGCCAGCAGCCCAGGGGGAGGGAGAGAGACCCAGTACTTC

clone size: once
V gene: TRBV7-3
D gene: .
J gene: TRBJ2-3
CDR3 protein: CASSLARTTDTQYF
CDR3 DNA: TGTGCCAGCAGCTTGGCCAGAACCACAGATACGCAGTATTTT

clone size: .
V gene: TRBV3-1/TRBV3-2
D gene: TRBD1
J gene: TRBJ2-7
CDR3 protein: CASSPRTGIPGQYF
CDR3 DNA: TGTGCCAGCAGCCCCCGGACAGGGATCCCGGGGCAGTACTTC

clone size: .
V gene: TRBV5-6
D gene: TRBD1
J gene: TRBJ1-2
CDR3 protein: CASSLSQGDYGYTF
CDR3 DNA: TGTGCCAGCAGCCTCTCACAGGGGGACTATGGCTACACCTTC

clone size: .
V gene: TRBV14
D gene: .
J gene: TRBJ2-1
CDR3 protein: CASSHKSSVLLNEQFF
CDR3 DNA: TGTGCCAGCAGCCACAAGTCCTCGGTGCTTCTCAATGAGCAGTTCTTC

clone size: .
V gene: TRBV28
D gene: .
J gene: TRBJ1-2
CDR3 protein: CASSFETERYGYTF
CDR3 DNA: TGTGCCAGCAGTTTTGAGACAGAGCGCTATGGCTACACCTTC

clone size: .
V gene: TRBV6-5
D gene: TRBD1
J gene: TRBJ1-2
CDR3 protein: CASSYIGDSYGYTF
CDR3 DNA: TGTGCCAGCAGTTACATCGGGGACAGTTATGGCTACACCTTC

clone size: .
V gene: TRBV25-1
D gene: .
J gene: TRBJ1-2
CDR3 protein: CASSEQGYGYTF
CDR3 DNA: TGTGCCAGCAGTGAACAGGGCTATGGCTACACCTTC

clone size: .
V gene: TRBV11-3
D gene: TRBD1
J gene: TRBJ1-1
CDR3 protein: CASSLERDRGVFTEAFF
CDR3 DNA: TGTGCCAGCAGCTTAGAGCGAGACAGGGGGGTGTTCACTGAAGCTTTCTTT

clone size: .
V gene: TRBV6-1
D gene: .
J gene: TRBJ1-2
CDR3 protein: CASSDGGGYGYTF
CDR3 DNA: TGTGCCAGCAGTGATGGGGGCGGCTATGGCTACACCTTC

clone size: few
V gene: TRBV7-9
D gene: .
J gene: TRBJ1-1
CDR3 protein: CASSSDARVTEAFF
CDR3 DNA: TGTGCCAGCAGCTCAGACGCCAGGGTCACTGAAGCTTTCTTT

clone size: .
V gene: TRBV14
D gene: TRBD1
J gene: TRBJ1-2
CDR3 protein: CASSQSTGDGYTF
CDR3 DNA: TGTGCCAGCAGCCAGTCGACAGGGGATGGCTACACCTTC

clone size: .
V gene: TRBV25-1
D gene: .
J gene: TRBJ1-2
CDR3 protein: CASSFPTGDGYTF
CDR3 DNA: TGTGCCAGCAGTTTTCCCACGGGCGACGGCTACACCTTC

clone size: .
V gene: TRBV18
D gene: .
J gene: TRBJ2-7
CDR3 protein: CASSPRQGVYGEYF
CDR3 DNA: TGTGCCAGCTCACCGAGGCAGGGAGTCTACGGGGAGTACTTC

clone size: .
V gene: TRBV29-1
D gene: .
J gene: TRBJ2-3
CDR3 protein: CSLAGEARRGTDTQYF
CDR3 DNA: TGCAGCCTGGCAGGGGAGGCAAGGAGAGGCACAGATACGCAGTATTTT

clone size: .
V gene: TRBV6-5
D gene: TRBD1
J gene: TRBJ1-6
CDR3 protein: CASSYGRDRRSSPLHF
CDR3 DNA: TGTGCCAGCAGTTATGGCCGGGACAGGAGGAGTTCACCCCTCCACTTT

clone size: .
V gene: TRBV6-5
D gene: TRBD2
J gene: TRBJ2-7
CDR3 protein: CASSSLMREVYEQYF
CDR3 DNA: TGTGCCAGCAGTAGCCTCATGCGGGAGGTCTACGAGCAGTACTTC

clone size: few
V gene: TRBV2
D gene: TRBD2
J gene: TRBJ2-5
CDR3 protein: CAITGLAGGRETQYF
CDR3 DNA: TGTGCCATCACGGGACTAGCGGGAGGAAGGGAGACCCAGTACTTC

clone size: .
V gene: TRBV7-9
D gene: .
J gene: TRBJ2-7
CDR3 protein: CASSWDGTSYEQYF
CDR3 DNA: TGTGCCAGCAGCTGGGACGGGACCTCCTACGAGCAGTACTTC

clone size: few
V gene: TRBV10-3
D gene: .
J gene: TRBJ1-5
CDR3 protein: CAISDVGGFGNQPQHF
CDR3 DNA: TGTGCCATCAGTGATGTCGGGGGGTTTGGCAATCAGCCCCAGCATTTT

clone size: .
V gene: TRBV2
D gene: .
J gene: TRBJ2-7
CDR3 protein: CASSEGDGTYEQYF
CDR3 DNA: TGTGCCAGCAGTGAAGGCGACGGGACCTACGAGCAGTACTTC

clone size: .
V gene: TRBV6-5
D gene: TRBD2
J gene: TRBJ2-1
CDR3 protein: CASSLIAGGPPNEQFF
CDR3 DNA: TGTGCCAGCAGTTTAATAGCGGGAGGGCCCCCCAATGAGCAGTTCTTC

clone size: .
V gene: TRBV18
D gene: .
J gene: TRBJ1-2
CDR3 protein: CASTFTGRAHYGYTF
CDR3 DNA: TGTGCCAGCACGTTCACGGGCAGGGCCCACTATGGCTACACCTTC

clone size: .
V gene: TRBV11-2
D gene: TRBD1
J gene: TRBJ2-5
CDR3 protein: CASSPRGGFETQYF
CDR3 DNA: TGTGCCAGCAGCCCAAGAGGGGGCTTCGAGACCCAGTACTTC

clone size: .
V gene: TRBV28
D gene: TRBD1
J gene: TRBJ2-7
CDR3 protein: CASSFGGPGTVYEQYF
CDR3 DNA: TGTGCCAGCAGTTTCGGTGGACCCGGGACAGTCTACGAGCAGTACTTC

clone size: once
V gene: TRBV25-1
D gene: TRBD1
J gene: TRBJ2-7
CDR3 protein: CASSLGRGRFYEQYF
CDR3 DNA: TGTGCCAGCAGTCTGGGCAGGGGGCGCTTCTACGAGCAGTACTTC